This T cell receptor (beta chain) appears in the sequencing data of a study of beta chain features in type 1 diabetes (dated by TCRdb to 2016 to 2018). Study-wide context: Patients and healthy donors did not differ in mean age, gender distribution, total cell number or subset yield. A total of 90 million to 120 million sorted cells were examined across all samples, and a strong correlation was observed between cell number per subset and RNA yield. The study compared the TCRB repertoires of sorted circulating CD4+ T cell subsets in recently diagnosed type 1 diabetes patients with those in matched healthy donors. Regulatory and stem cell-like memory subsets were isolated from only 8 patients and roughly 8 healthy donors, whereas naive and central memory subsets came from all 30 or so donors.

The CDR3 goes from the cysteine to the phenylalanine over 13 residues. Kept here is only the CDR3 DNA, which spans 39 bases and is read in frame from base 1. Via the germline V gene (reference sequence), CDR1 is SEHNR and CDR2 FQNEAQ. The V and J ends are trimmed by 8 bases and 7 bases, leaving 15 bases between them. General conclusions and limits of the study: Naive, central memory and regulatory TCRB repertoires appeared more similar among patients than among healthy donors. Type 1 diabetes patients showed a moderate but significant shortening of TCRB CDR3 length in all four CD4+ subsets. At VDJ recombination sites, type 1 diabetes patients had fewer insertions and more deleted nucleotides, which implies abnormalities in thymic rearrangement. Because cDNA was sequenced instead of genomic DNA, highly expressing activated cells could be over-represented, though the groups showed no difference in activation or CD3 levels. Shorter templates might have been favored by PCR, but patient and control samples were amplified and corrected together, so both groups would have been affected equally by any skew. Because the HLA sub-analyses included only small numbers of individuals, any influence of HLA type on TCRB rearrangement was left unresolved.

Notes on this clone: Its antigen remains undetermined. Per-nucleotide qualities are absent, and no much larger clonotype sits a single base away.

The High Capacity cDNA Reverse Transcription Kit was used to reverse transcribe all of the isolated RNA, meaning that expressed TCRB transcripts were what got sequenced. Deep immunoSEQ sequencing was performed on naive, central memory and regulatory T cell samples, with an average of roughly 3.5 million total reads per sample. After sorted cells were lysed in RLT buffer, RNA was extracted with DNase-treated RNeasy Micro or Mini kits, with the choice depending on cell number. Each cell subset was processed on its own to prevent cross-contamination, while patient and healthy donor samples were processed together. The immunoSEQ multiplex PCR was used to amplify TCRB sequences from cDNA, generating 87-bp fragments that spanned the CDR3 region. Sequencing of the amplicons was performed on the Illumina HiSeq platform. Per the original workflow: Synthetic template baselines were used to correct PCR bias computationally, reads within Hamming distance 2 were collapsed, and singletons that could not be merged were discarded. Reads were aligned against IMGT so that V, D and J genes, CDR3 length and insertions or deletions at six rearrangement sites could be assigned. Within each subset, clonotype counts were normalized to the number of sorted cells before true diversity and Gini coefficients were calculated with the tcR R package. Repertoire sharing was quantified using the overlap coefficient calculated on TCRB nucleotide sequences. The table was pulled from immuneACCESS by TCRdb, which kept in-frame rearrangements only. Such tables lose some clones; where checked, under half of the loss comes from unresolved V genes, and the rest has no known cause. The V and J calls and clone size come from that table; D and trimming were worked out from the DNA. The sample table contains more than 100,000 clones; only one count was recorded for roughly 17% of them. Over 2% of the sample rests with the top ten.

Each donor gave one peripheral blood draw, averaging roughly 120 mL, which was collected into heparinised tubes. A BD FACSAria II was used to sort naive, central memory, regulatory and stem cell-like memory CD4+ T cells with a panel that included CD45RO, CCR7, CD25, CD127, CD95 and CD27. All sorted populations exceeded 95% purity. PBMCs were separated immediately by Lymphoprep density gradient centrifugation and were stained directly, without being cultured. So that batch effects would be minimized, each experiment stained and sorted samples in pairs, pairing one healthy donor with one patient. The sequence derives from a man aged 25 to 40 with type 1 diabetes. This chain joins TRBV7-9 to TRBJ1-3; D gene: possibly TRBD1, on 6 matching bases. The sample comprised central memory CD4+ T cells from blood. The CDR3 protein is CASFPRRGNTIYF. The nucleotides are TGTGCCAGCTTCCCTCGTAGGGGGAACACCATATATTTT.